This T cell receptor (beta chain) was recovered during a study of PD-1 blockade in classical Hodgkin lymphoma. Findings and caveats of the study: Baseline TCR diversity was reportedly lower in newly diagnosed patients than healthy donors.

Germline assignment: CDR1 MNHNS and CDR2 SASEGT. The CDR3 is made up of 13 amino acids. Trimming shortened V by 7 bases and J by 6 bases, and 13 bases separated the two germline ends. Time point denoted: newly diagnosed, previously untreated cHL patient sample. The authors compared against newly diagnosed, untreated classical Hodgkin lymphoma PBMCs. This clone was picked up one time. Its matching antigen is unknown. The method was immunoSEQ multiplex PCR; TCRdb's version includes in-frame clones alone and lacks a portion of them. The sample includes tens of thousands of clones, more than 75% of them seen just once.

The chain recombines TRBV6-1 with TRBJ2-1, with unresolved D. The specimen sequenced was peripheral blood mononuclear cells (PBMCs). This receptor was obtained from a human donor with classical Hodgkin lymphoma. The CDR3 sequence is CASTASWGNEQFF. The CDR3 DNA reads TGTGCCAGCACCGCGAGTTGGGGCAATGAGCAGTTCTTC.